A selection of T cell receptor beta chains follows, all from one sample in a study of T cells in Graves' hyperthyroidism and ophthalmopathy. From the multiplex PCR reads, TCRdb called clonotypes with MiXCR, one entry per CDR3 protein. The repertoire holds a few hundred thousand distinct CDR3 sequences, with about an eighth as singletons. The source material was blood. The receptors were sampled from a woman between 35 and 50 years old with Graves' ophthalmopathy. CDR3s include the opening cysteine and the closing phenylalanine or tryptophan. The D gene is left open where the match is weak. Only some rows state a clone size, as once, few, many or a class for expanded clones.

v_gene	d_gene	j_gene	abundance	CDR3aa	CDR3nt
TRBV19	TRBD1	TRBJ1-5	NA	CASSLLTGGPHQPQHF	TGTGCCAGTAGTCTTTTAACAGGGGGTCCCCATCAGCCCCAGCATTTT
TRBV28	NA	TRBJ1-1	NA	CASRYLGGKAFF	TGTGCCAGCAGGTATCTGGGAGGGAAGGCTTTCTTT
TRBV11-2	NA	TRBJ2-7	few	CASSLEADEQYF	TGTGCCAGCAGCTTAGAGGCAGACGAGCAGTACTTC
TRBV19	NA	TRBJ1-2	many	CASSIAVNYGYTF	TGTGCCAGTAGTATTGCAGTTAACTATGGCTACACCTTC
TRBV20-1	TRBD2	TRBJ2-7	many	CSGRGGKSSYEQYF	TGCAGTGGCCGGGGGGGGAAGAGCTCCTACGAGCAGTACTTC
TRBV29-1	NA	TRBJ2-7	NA	CSALVGIVDEQYF	TGCAGCGCCCTTGTAGGGATTGTCGACGAGCAGTACTTC
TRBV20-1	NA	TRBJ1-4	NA	CSARDFGTRGEKLLF	TGCAGTGCTAGAGATTTCGGGACCCGCGGTGAAAAACTGCTTTTT
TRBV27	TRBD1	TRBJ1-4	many	CASSQIRDRAKLFF	TGTGCCAGCAGTCAGATCCGGGACAGGGCCAAACTGTTTTTT
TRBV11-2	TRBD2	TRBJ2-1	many	CASSKRTSGGIGGQFF	TGTGCCAGCAGCAAACGGACTAGCGGGGGAATAGGTGGGCAGTTCTTC
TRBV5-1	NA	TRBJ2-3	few	CASSLGTLRGDTQYF	TGCGCCAGCAGCTTGGGGACTTTGAGGGGGGATACGCAGTATTTT
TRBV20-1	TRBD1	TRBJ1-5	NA	CSARGGQGANQPQHF	TGCAGTGCTAGAGGTGGACAGGGGGCGAATCAGCCCCAGCATTTT
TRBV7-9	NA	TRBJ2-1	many	CASSGTGGPYNEQFF	TGTGCCAGCAGCGGGACGGGGGGCCCCTACAATGAGCAGTTCTTC
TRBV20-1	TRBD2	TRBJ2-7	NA	CSANPYGGADSYEQYF	TGCAGTGCAAACCCCTACGGGGGGGCAGACTCCTACGAGCAGTACTTC
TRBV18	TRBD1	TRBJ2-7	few	CASSRGTGSYEQYF	TGTGCCAGCTCACGCGGGACAGGATCCTACGAGCAGTACTTC
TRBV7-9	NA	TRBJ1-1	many	CASSRNNSPNTEAFF	TGTGCCAGCAGCCGTAATAACAGCCCGAACACTGAAGCTTTCTTT
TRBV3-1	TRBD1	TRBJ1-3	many	CASSPTPMTGGLGNTIYF	TGTGCCAGCAGCCCAACCCCCATGACAGGGGGCCTCGGAAACACCATATATTTT
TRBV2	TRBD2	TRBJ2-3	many	CASSYTTSGLTMGDTQYF	TGTGCCAGCAGTTACACTACTAGCGGGCTAACTATGGGAGATACGCAGTATTTT
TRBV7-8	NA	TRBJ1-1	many	CASSLSAGGVAEAFF	TGTGCCAGCAGCTTATCGGCAGGTGGGGTGGCTGAAGCTTTCTTT